The T cell receptor beta chain under discussion was sequenced for a study of a mutant IDH1 vaccine in newly diagnosed glioma. The wider study: Prior therapy was radiotherapy, temozolomide, or both; most received both.

As for time point: week 35, safety follow-up. The vaccine gave 300 ug of a 20-mer mutant IDH1 peptide subcutaneously per dose. About this clone: Its antigen is undetermined.

Generated by immunoSEQ multiplex PCR, the TCRdb table keeps only in-frame clones and is missing some. The sample lists about 64,000 clones, 74% occurring once. The CDR3 contains 13 residues. Unmatched junction bases numbered 5, after V lost 2 bases and J lost 8 bases. Germline loops: CDR1 MNHNS, CDR2 SASEGT. The V call is TRBV6-1, the J call TRBJ1-2; 7 bases are shared with TRBD1. The TCR originated in a man aged 50-59 years with glioma. The sample here was PBMCs, taken from a glioma patient whose treatment included an IDH1 peptide vaccine. In DNA, the CDR3 is TGTGCCAGCAGTGAAAGGACAGGACTGGGCTACACCTTC. Translating it yields CASSERTGLGYTF.